This T cell receptor beta chain came from a study of cytomegalovirus exposure and HLA in healthy donors. The PCR was carried out with 60 Vbeta primers and 13 Jbeta primers. Profiled with immunoSEQ multiplex PCR; TCRdb holds only in-frame clones, not every one. The data show 60,000 to 85,000 clones, over 70% seen once. This CDR3 region has 16 residues. Germline V gives CDR1 SGHNT, CDR2 YYREEE (reference sequence). V was clipped by 1 base and J by 4 bases, with 17 bases between them. The receptor comes from a human donor in good health. The chain links TRBV5-4 to TRBJ1-1; D is perhaps TRBD1 (5 bases). Material: PBMCs. CDR3 protein: CASSLSFQGGSTEAFF. CDR3 bases: TGTGCCAGCAGCTTGAGTTTTCAGGGAGGAAGCACTGAAGCTTTCTTT.